The following is a TCR beta chain sequence with its context. Its antigen is not known. In each case, RNA was isolated and then reverse transcribed into cDNA as the sequencing template. Only in-frame clones appear in the TCRdb table, and some are missing; sequencing was by immunoSEQ multiplex PCR. The table includes more than 200,000 clones, 67% detected once. This record belongs to a study of CD8+ T cells in alopecia areata. Overall study: Treated patients swallowed 5 to 10 mg of oral tofacitinib twice daily. Patients in the study were on tofacitinib for 6 to 18 months, then off it for 6 months. Study conclusions and caveats: Alopecia totalis/universalis scalp especially showed more expanded CD8+ clones than normal scalp.

The study team obtained lesional scalp punch biopsies and peripheral blood from alopecia areata patients. This CDR3 has 12 amino acids. In germline, CDR1 is LNHDA, CDR2 SQIVND (reference sequence). Trimming stripped 6 bases from V and 7 bases from J, with 7 bases between. The TCR was taken from a human donor with alopecia areata. The chain recombines TRBV19 with TRBJ1-6; weak D call: TRBD1 (6 bases). This specimen was CD4+ T cells sorted from blood, taken at week 0. The CDR3 sequence: CASRDRNSPLHF. In DNA, the CDR3 is TGTGCCAGTAGGGACAGAAATTCACCCCTCCACTTT.